A single sample gave rise to the 23 T cell receptor beta chains below, sequenced in a study of blood T cells in healthy people across ages. A second about 7 to 11 cycle PCR used barcoded and J-beta primers. TCRdb reprocessed the 5' RACE reads via MiXCR and lists one record per CDR3 protein. The sample records some 1,800,000 distinct CDR3 sequences, about two fifths being singletons. The sample consisted of blood. The receptors shown here come from a human donor in good health.

This clonotype was seen a handful of times. The V and J genes are TRBV5-6 and TRBJ2-7; D ambiguous. Germline-derived CDR1 and CDR2 are SGHDT and YYEEEE. This CDR3 spans 16 amino acids. The V end lost 7 bases, the J end lost 0 bases, and 20 bases lay between the germline ends. The CDR3 spells CASGSRFQHNSYEQYF. CDR3 DNA: TGTGCCAGCGGATCCCGTTTCCAGCACAACTCCTACGAGCAGTACTTC.

The sample holds a few counts of this clonotype. The V and J genes are TRBV5-1 and TRBJ2-4; D possibly corresponds to TRBD2 (5 bases). The CDR3 has 11 amino acids. Trimming removed 3 bases from V and 8 bases from J, with 6 bases in between. Per the germline V gene, CDR1 is SGHRS and CDR2 is YFSETQ. The chain's CDR3 is CASSSGDIQYF. CDR3 nucleotides: TGCGCCAGCAGCTCCGGGGACATTCAGTACTTC.

This clonotype has only a few counts. V usage is TRBV4-1 and J usage is TRBJ1-2; TRBD1 matches at 7 bases. The germline CDR1 and CDR2 sequences are MGHRA and YSYEKL. This CDR3 is 15 amino acids long. V shed 2 bases, J shed 4 bases, and the junction held 7 bases outside the gene matches. The CDR3 region has the DNA TGCGCCAGCAGCCAAAACCGGGACAGCAGCTATGGCTACACCTTC. Amino acid sequence: CASSQNRDSSYGYTF.

This clonotype was observed at least ten times. The gene calls are TRBV5-1 and TRBJ2-5, with 7 nucleotides matching TRBD1. The CDR3 length is 13 residues. Germline-derived CDR1 and CDR2 are SGHRS and YFSETQ. After removal of 3 bases from V and 3 bases from J, the junction contained 2 bases not matched to a gene. CDR3 bases: TGCGCCAGCAGCTCGCAGGGGGAAGAGACCCAGTACTTC. The encoded protein is CASSSQGEETQYF.

For this clonotype: One end of the junction fails to match germline, which may point to a read error. The V gene is TRBV6-1, the J gene TRBJ1-4, with TRBD1 matching 9 bases. Germline CDR1 reads MNHNS; CDR2 reads SASEGT. This CDR3 is built from 15 residues. The chain's CDR3 is CASSESWTGVEKRFF. CDR3 DNA: TGTGCCAGCAGTGAATCATGGACAGGGGTCGAAAAACGGTTTTTT.

This clonotype was detected a few times. This chain connects TRBV4-2 to TRBJ2-7; D remains unclear. The DNA end favors TRBJ2-5, so the J call may be wrong. Germline V gives CDR1 LGHNA, CDR2 YNFKEQ. CDR3 size: 18 residues. Here the CDR3 reads CASSQYQKAVPEMKTQYF. DNA of the CDR3: TGTGCCAGCAGCCAATACCAAAAGGCCGTTCCGGAGATGAAGACCCAGTACTTC.

The chain carries TRBV6-4 and TRBJ1-5; 7 bases are a match to TRBD1. Germline CDR1 and CDR2: MRHNA and SNTAGT. The CDR3 sequence is 18 residues long. Trimming took 2 bases from V and 0 from J; bases not matched to a gene: 10. The chain's CDR3 is CASSDPKGQLTSNQPQHF. In DNA, the CDR3 is TGTGCCAGCAGTGACCCTAAGGGACAGTTAACTAGCAATCAGCCCCAGCATTTT.

This clonotype has only a few counts. V is TRBV28 and J is TRBJ2-2; D not certain. The CDR3 totals 13 residues. Germline V lookup: CDR1 MDHEN, CDR2 SYDVKM. Trimming removed 6 bases at V and 7 bases at J, with 12 bases between. The CDR3 DNA follows: TGTGCCAGCAGCCCGGCCCTTCGCGGGGAGCTGTTTTTT. Translation gives CASSPALRGELFF.

This chain connects TRBV29-1 to TRBJ1-5; TRBD1 is a possible D gene (5 bases). This CDR3 has 13 residues. The germline CDR1 and CDR2 sequences are SQVTM and ANQGSEA. Trimming pared 4 bases from V and 1 base from J, leaving 8 bases between. This chain's CDR3 is CSVGEGSNQPQHF. CDR3 in DNA: TGCAGCGTTGGCGAGGGGAGCAATCAGCCCCAGCATTTT.

This clonotype was counted between two and nine times. The rearrangement uses TRBV7-9 and TRBJ2-1; 7 nucleotides agree with TRBD2. The CDR3 is 15 residues long. V trimming: 1 base; J trimming: 5 bases; junction bases outside the gene matches: 5. Looked up from germline, CDR1 is SEHNR and CDR2 is FQNEAQ (reference sequence). CDR3 sequence (DNA): TGTGCCAGCAGCTTAGGTTTCCGGGGGGACAATGAGCAGTTCTTC. As protein: CASSLGFRGDNEQFF.

J is TRBJ2-4 and V is TRBV21-1. TRBV21-1 is a listed pseudogene. The CDR3 covers 19 residues. CDR3 amino acids: CASSIKRDGGHIAKNIQYF. CDR3 coding DNA: TGTGCCAGCAGCATAAAAAGGGATGGTGGTCATATAGCCAAAAACATTCAGTACTTC.

In this sample, this clonotype turned up a few times. This chain connects TRBV9 to TRBJ2-5, with D possibly matching TRBD1 (6 bases). The CDR3 sequence is 15 residues long. Germline-derived CDR1 and CDR2 are SGDLS and YYNGEE. Trimming removed 0 bases at V and 5 bases at J, with 14 bases between. This CDR3 reads CASSVGGTQGETQYF. CDR3 bases: TGTGCCAGCAGCGTAGGTGGGACCCAGGGGGAGACCCAGTACTTC.

The chain employs TRBV12-3 or TRBV12-4 and TRBJ2-1; perhaps TRBD2 as D (6 bases). V lost 5 bases and J 2 bases, leaving 13 bases between the germline ends. CDR3 length: 15 residues. The CDR3 DNA is TGTGCCAGCAGTATGGGACTTGGAACCTACAATGAGCAGTTCTTC. Translating it yields CASSMGLGTYNEQFF.

The chain employs TRBV29-1 and TRBJ1-1, with D possibly matching TRBD1 (6 bases). The CDR3 is 13 amino acids. The V end lost 4 bases, the J end lost 3 bases, and 12 bases lay between the germline ends. CDR1 is SQVTM, CDR2 ANQGSEA, per germline. CDR3: CSVVGGGDTEAFF. The CDR3 DNA reads TGCAGCGTTGTAGGAGGGGGGGACACTGAAGCTTTCTTT. Variable domain in full (rest from reference TRBV29-1 and TRBJ1-1): SAVISQKPSRDICQRGTSLTIQCQVDSQVTMMFWYRQQPGQSLTLIATANQGSEATYESGFVIDKFPISRPNLTFSTLTVSNMSPEDSSIYLCSVVGGGDTEAFFGQGTRLTVV.

The V and J genes are TRBV12-3 or TRBV12-4 and TRBJ2-4; 7 bases agree with TRBD1. The J call is doubtful: the DNA matches TRBJ2-7 better. This CDR3 has 17 amino acids. The CDR3 nucleotides are TGTGCCAGCAGCCGGGACAGCCGGTCGGAGTGGGCCTACGAGCAGTACTTC. Its translation is CASSRDSRSEWAYEQYF.

This chain uses TRBV10-3 with TRBJ2-3; 7 nucleotides agree with TRBD2. V lost 10 bases, J lost 10 bases, and 20 bases stayed unmatched. From germline, CDR1 is ENHRY and CDR2 SYGVKD. CDR3 length: 15 amino acids. The chain's CDR3 is CATAATTTSTGAQYF. The CDR3 region has the DNA TGTGCCACCGCGGCCACGACGACTAGCACAGGTGCGCAGTATTTT.

This chain joins TRBV7-2 and TRBJ2-7; 7 bases agree with TRBD1. CDR1 and CDR2 (germline): SGHTA, FQGNSA. This CDR3 has 17 residues. The V gene end was trimmed by 5 bases and the J gene end by 2 bases; junction bases not matched to a gene: 15. This chain's CDR3 is CASSPGTAPLTTYEQYF. The CDR3 nucleotides read TGTGCCAGCAGCCCCGGGACAGCCCCCCTGACGACCTACGAGCAGTACTTC.

This clonotype was picked up a small number of times. The V call is TRBV15, the J call TRBJ2-1; D may be TRBD1 or TRBD2 (5 bases each). Germline-derived CDR1 and CDR2 are LNHNV and YYDKDF (reference sequence). V was clipped by 1 base and J by 1 base, with 14 bases between them. The CDR3 is made up of 17 amino acids. As DNA, the CDR3 is TGTGCCACCAGCAGAGTGGGGCAGGGAGCGTCCTACAATGAGCAGTTCTTC. As protein: CATSRVGQGASYNEQFF.

In this sample, this clonotype turned up a few times. The chain combines TRBV3-1 with TRBJ1-1; 9 bases align to TRBD1. The CDR3 contains 16 residues. CDR1 and CDR2 from the germline V gene are LGHDT and YNNKEL (reference sequence). Trimming cost V 4 bases and J 1 base; bases outside gene matches: 7. DNA for the CDR3: TGTGCCAGCAGCCGGGACAGGGATCTGCGGAACACTGAAGCTTTCTTT. Amino acids: CASSRDRDLRNTEAFF.

The table lists this clonotype with a few counts. The chain links TRBV6-2 or TRBV6-3 to TRBJ2-3; perhaps TRBD2 as D (5 bases). Trimming removed 4 bases from V and 2 bases from J, with 19 bases in between. CDR3 length: 17 residues. The germline V gene encodes CDR1 MNHEY and CDR2 SVGEGT. In DNA form, the CDR3 reads TGTGCCAGCAGTTTGGGTTGGGCCCGGGAAGACACAGATACGCAGTATTTT. Translating it yields CASSLGWAREDTDTQYF.

This sequence joins TRBV6-1 and TRBJ1-1; D remains unclear. The germline V gene encodes CDR1 MNHNS and CDR2 SASEGT. V lost 2 bases and J lost 1, with 8 bases in between. The CDR3 is made up of 14 amino acids. The DNA of the CDR3 is TGTGCCAGCAGTGAACAACGGGAGAACACTGAAGCTTTCTTT. This encodes CASSEQRENTEAFF.

V gene TRBV29-1 combines with J gene TRBJ2-3; 14 bases line up with TRBD2. CDR1 and CDR2 from the germline V gene are SQVTM and ANQGSEA. CDR3 length: 16 residues. V shed 4 bases and J 5 bases; nucleotides not matched to a gene: 8. The CDR3 nucleotides are TGCAGCGTTGTTTCGACTAGCGGGGGGGCTTTAGATACGCAGTATTTT. Translation gives CSVVSTSGGALDTQYF.

This clonotype was detected a few times. The chain links TRBV20-1 to TRBJ2-7; D tentatively reads TRBD1 or TRBD2 (7 bases each). The CDR3 loop spans 15 amino acids. V gave up 6 bases and J gave up 3 bases, with 21 bases separating them. Germline V gene sequence: CDR1 DFQATT, CDR2 SNEGSKA (reference sequence). In nucleotides, the CDR3 is TGCAGTGCCCAATCAGGGGGGGGTCGGAACTACGAGCAGTACTTC. Amino acids: CSAQSGGGRNYEQYF.